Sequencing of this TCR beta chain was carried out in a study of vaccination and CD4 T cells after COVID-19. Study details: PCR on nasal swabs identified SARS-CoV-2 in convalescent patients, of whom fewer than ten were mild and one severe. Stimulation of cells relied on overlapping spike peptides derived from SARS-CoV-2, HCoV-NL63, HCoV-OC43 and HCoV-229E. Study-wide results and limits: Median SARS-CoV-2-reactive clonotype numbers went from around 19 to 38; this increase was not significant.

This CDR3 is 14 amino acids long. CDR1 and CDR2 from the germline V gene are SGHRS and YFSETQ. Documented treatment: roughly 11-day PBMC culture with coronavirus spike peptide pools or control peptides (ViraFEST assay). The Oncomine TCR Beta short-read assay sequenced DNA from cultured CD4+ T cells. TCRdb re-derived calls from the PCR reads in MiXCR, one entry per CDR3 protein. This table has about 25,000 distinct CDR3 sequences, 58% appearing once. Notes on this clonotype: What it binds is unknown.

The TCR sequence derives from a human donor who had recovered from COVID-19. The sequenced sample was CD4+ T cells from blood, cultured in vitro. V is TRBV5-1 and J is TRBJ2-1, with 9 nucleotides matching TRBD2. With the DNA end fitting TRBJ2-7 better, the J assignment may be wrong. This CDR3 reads CASSLERGAYEQYF. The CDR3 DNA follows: TGCGCCAGCAGCTTGGAGCGGGGGGCGTACGAGCAGTACTTC.